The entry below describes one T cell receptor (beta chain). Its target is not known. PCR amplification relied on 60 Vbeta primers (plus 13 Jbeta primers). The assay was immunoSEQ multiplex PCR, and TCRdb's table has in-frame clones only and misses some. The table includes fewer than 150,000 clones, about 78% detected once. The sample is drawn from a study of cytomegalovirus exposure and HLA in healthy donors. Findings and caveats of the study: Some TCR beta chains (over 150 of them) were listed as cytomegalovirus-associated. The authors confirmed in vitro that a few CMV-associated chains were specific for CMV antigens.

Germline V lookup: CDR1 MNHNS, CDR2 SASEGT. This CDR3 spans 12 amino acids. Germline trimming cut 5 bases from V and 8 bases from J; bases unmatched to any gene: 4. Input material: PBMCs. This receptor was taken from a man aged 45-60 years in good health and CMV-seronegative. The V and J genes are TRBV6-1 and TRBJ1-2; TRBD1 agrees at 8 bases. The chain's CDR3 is CASSQGASGYTF. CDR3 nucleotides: TGTGCCAGCAGTCAGGGGGCGAGCGGCTACACCTTC.